Following are 15 T cell receptor beta chains from one sample sequenced in a study of CD8 T cells in Susac syndrome. When the RNA was reverse transcribed, random hexamers were used with an input of about 0.5 to 1 ug. Each CDR3 protein is one row after TCRdb ran MiXCR on the immunoSEQ multiplex PCR reads. This sample has around 130,000 distinct CDR3 sequences, with around 94% found just once. The material sequenced was CD8+ T cells from PBMCs. Receptors originate from a human donor with Susac syndrome.

The chain links TRBV3-1 to TRBJ2-5; 8 bases line up with TRBD2. J gave up 4 bases and V 10 bases, and 5 bases lay outside the gene matches. In germline, CDR1 is LGHDT, CDR2 YNNKEL (reference sequence). The CDR3 totals 12 residues. The CDR3: CATGLAGETQYF. The CDR3 nucleotides read TGTGCCACCGGACTAGCAGGAGAGACCCAGTACTTC.

CDR3 protein: CASSHTGGGSYGYTF. CDR3 DNA: TGTGCCAGCAGTCATACAGGGGGCGGAAGCTATGGCTACACCTTC. J is TRBJ1-2 and V is TRBV25-1; 9 positions agree with TRBD1. With 5 bases clipped from V and 4 bases from J, the junction kept 8 bases outside the gene matches. The V gene's germline CDR1 is MGHDK and CDR2 SYGVNS. The CDR3 totals 15 residues.

This clonotype was observed a single time. CDR3 sequence reads: CAISELAGAVEQFF. In DNA, the CDR3 is TGTGCCATCAGTGAGCTAGCGGGCGCAGTGGAGCAGTTCTTC. The chain carries TRBV10-3 and TRBJ2-1, with 8 bases identical to TRBD2. Germline V gives CDR1 ENHRY, CDR2 SYGVKD. The CDR3 consists of 14 residues. Unmatched junction bases numbered 7, after V lost 2 bases and J lost 10 bases.

V and J are TRBV29-1 and TRBJ2-7, with a tentative D call TRBD1 (6 bases). CDR3 length equals 15 residues. Trimming removed 0 bases from V and 1 base from J, with 13 bases in between. Germline V gene sequence: CDR1 SQVTM, CDR2 ANQGSEA. CDR3 sequence reads: CSVEDTRGSSYEQYF. In DNA, the CDR3 is TGCAGCGTTGAAGATACAAGGGGGTCATCCTACGAGCAGTACTTC.

This rearrangement joins TRBV19 to TRBJ2-1; the D gene is possibly TRBD2 (5 bases). The CDR3 contains 12 residues. V was shortened by 10 bases and J by 7 bases, with 14 bases between the two germline ends. Germline V gives CDR1 LNHDA, CDR2 SQIVND (reference sequence). DNA for the CDR3: TGTGCCACGAGGACGGGAAGTAATGAGCAGTTCTTC. Translating gives CATRTGSNEQFF.

V is TRBV27 and J is TRBJ1-6, with D perhaps TRBD1 (6 bases). The CDR3 is 15 residues long. Germline assignment: CDR1 MNHEY and CDR2 SMNVEV (reference sequence). V lost 7 bases, J lost 1 base, and 11 bases lay in between. CDR3 loop: CASKRGTSYNSPLHF. DNA of the CDR3: TGTGCCAGCAAACGGGGGACATCCTATAATTCACCCCTCCACTTT.

The chain has TRBV7-2 and TRBJ2-7; D gene ambiguous. Germline lookup yields CDR1 SGHTA and CDR2 FQGNSA. Trimming left V 3 bases short and J 2 bases short, with 8 bases between. This CDR3 has 13 amino acids. In DNA form, the CDR3 reads TGTGCCAGCAGCTTTCTCGGCCCCTACGAGCAGTACTTC. It encodes CASSFLGPYEQYF.

The chain employs TRBV7-6 and TRBJ2-3; D gene ambiguous. The CDR3 sequence is 17 residues long. Deletions cut 5 bases from V and 0 bases from J, with 18 bases between. Germline-derived CDR1 and CDR2 are SGHVS and FNYEAQ. In DNA form, the CDR3 reads TGTGCCAGCAGCCTCACACTCCCAGGTACAAGCACAGATACGCAGTATTTT. Protein: CASSLTLPGTSTDTQYF.

This clonotype was recorded a few times. This chain links TRBV27 with TRBJ2-3; D call uncertain. The CDR3 runs 13 residues. CDR1 MNHEY and CDR2 SMNVEV come from the germline V gene (reference sequence). V shed 0 bases and J shed 4 bases, with 5 bases lying between them. CDR3 residues: CASSLSRPDTQYF. CDR3 bases: TGTGCCAGCAGTTTATCCCGCCCAGATACGCAGTATTTT.

V usage is TRBV9 and J usage is TRBJ2-7; 10 nucleotides agree with TRBD2. The CDR3 is made up of 14 amino acids. V dropped 0 bases and J dropped 5; count of bases not matched to a gene: 2. Germline V gene lookup returns CDR1 SGDLS and CDR2 YYNGEE. The CDR3 loop is CASSVGTSGNEQYF. The DNA for the CDR3 is TGTGCCAGCAGCGTAGGAACTAGCGGGAACGAGCAGTACTTC.

The rearrangement joins TRBV5-5 to TRBJ2-5; tentatively, D is TRBD1 (6 bases). Germline V lookup: CDR1 SGHKS, CDR2 YYEKEE (reference sequence). Trimming pared 0 bases from V and 2 bases from J, leaving 14 bases between. There are 16 residues in the CDR3. The CDR3 protein is CASSLGPRQEQETQYF. In nucleotides, the CDR3 is TGTGCCAGCAGCTTGGGGCCCCGACAGGAGCAAGAGACCCAGTACTTC.

This rearrangement joins TRBV9 to TRBJ2-5, with a weak D call TRBD2 (5 bases). There are 14 residues in the CDR3. Looked up from germline, CDR1 is SGDLS and CDR2 is YYNGEE. Between the trimmed V and J ends, which lost 4 bases and 5 bases, there was a span of 15 bases. CDR3 DNA: TGTGCCAGCAGCTCTCGCCCCGGCGGGGAGACCCAGTACTTC. It translates to CASSSRPGGETQYF.

Notes on this clonotype: Its ends do not fully match the called genes, so a read error is possible. The chain joins TRBV5-1 to TRBJ2-7, with D possibly matching TRBD1 (6 bases). CDR1 and CDR2 from the germline V gene are SGHRS and YFSETQ. CDR3 length: 13 residues. For the CDR3, the DNA is TGTGCCAGCAGTTTTGGACAGACTTACGAGCAGTACTTC. This translates into CASSFGQTYEQYF.

The V gene is TRBV12-3 or TRBV12-4, the J gene TRBJ1-6; 7 nucleotides align to TRBD1. Losses at the gene ends were 6 bases for V and 7 bases for J; bases not matched to a gene: 6. CDR3 length: 14 amino acids. The CDR3 DNA follows: TGTGCCAGCAGCCAGGGGGGTTTGAATTCACCCCTCCACTTT. It encodes CASSQGGLNSPLHF.

J is TRBJ1-1 and V is TRBV15, with a tentative D call TRBD1 (6 bases). V was cut by 0 bases and J by 4 bases, with 12 bases left in between. Germline assignment: CDR1 LNHNV and CDR2 YYDKDF (reference sequence). The CDR3 sequence is 15 residues long. CDR3 DNA: TGTGCCACCAGCAGAGATCACCAGGGGACCACTGAAGCTTTCTTT. Its protein product is CATSRDHQGTTEAFF.